The 15 T cell receptor beta chains reported below all come from one sample, sequenced in a study of T cell responses to AZD1222 COVID-19 vaccine. Profiled with immunoSEQ multiplex PCR; TCRdb holds only in-frame clones, not every one. The sample contains 150,000 to 180,000 clones, 70% to 90% of which appear only once. Material: peripheral blood, obtained on day 0 of MenACWY control vaccination. The origin of the receptors is an adult in good health.

The genes are TRBV18 and TRBJ1-5; 7 bases agree with TRBD1. The CDR3 is 14 residues long. Trimming cost V 6 bases and J 7 bases; bases outside gene matches: 9. Germline CDR1 is KGHSH and CDR2 is LQKENI. In nucleotides, the CDR3 is TGTGCCAGCTCCCCCGACAGGGTTCAACAGCCCCAGCATTTT. It translates to CASSPDRVQQPQHF.

V gene TRBV10-2 combines with J gene TRBJ1-2; D call uncertain. CDR3 length equals 12 residues. Germline V gene lookup returns CDR1 WSHSY and CDR2 SAAADI. Trimming cost V 8 bases and J 4 bases, with 11 bases left between them. Here the CDR3 reads CASGERLYGYTF. As DNA, the CDR3 is TGCGCCAGCGGGGAACGGCTCTATGGCTACACCTTC.

The chain uses TRBV6-5 and TRBJ2-5; D possibly corresponds to TRBD2 (6 bases). Germline V gene data show CDR1 as MNHEY and CDR2 as SVGAGI. CDR3 length: 13 residues. The V and J ends lost 5 bases and 5 bases respectively, with 12 bases between them. In nucleotides, the CDR3 is TGTGCCAGCAGTCGACTAGAGGGGGAGACCCAGTACTTC. Protein sequence: CASSRLEGETQYF.

The V and J genes are TRBV25-1 and TRBJ2-6; TRBD2 matches 7 bases. Unmatched junction bases numbered 1, after V lost 3 bases and J lost 2 bases. The germline V gene encodes CDR1 MGHDK and CDR2 SYGVNS. This CDR3 spans 15 amino acids. The CDR3 DNA sequence: TGTGCCAGCAGTGATCGGGGGGCTGGGGCCAACGTCCTGACTTTC. It encodes CASSDRGAGANVLTF.

The genes are TRBV5-1 and TRBJ1-1; D ambiguous. The ends were cut back, 5 bases at V and 2 bases at J, with 10 bases in the middle. The germline CDR1 and CDR2 sequences are SGHRS and YFSETQ. The length of the CDR3 is 13 residues. The CDR3, as DNA: TGCGCCAGCAGAACCCGGGGAAACACTGAAGCTTTCTTT. Translating gives CASRTRGNTEAFF. The full variable domain, in which reference TRBV5-1 and TRBJ1-1 provide the parts outside the CDR3, is KAGVTQTPRYLIKTRGQQVTLSCSPISGHRSVSWYQQTPGQGLQFLFEYFSETQRNKGNFPGRFSGRQFSNSRSEMNVSTLELGDSALYLCASRTRGNTEAFFGQGTRLTVV.

J is TRBJ1-3 and V is TRBV7-8, with a weak D call TRBD1 (5 bases). There are 16 residues in the CDR3. V was trimmed by 3 bases and J by 4 bases, leaving 16 bases between them. From germline, CDR1 is SGHVS and CDR2 FQNEAQ. The CDR3 here is CASSLGDFLTGNTIYF. The DNA of the CDR3 is TGTGCCAGCAGCTTGGGGGACTTCCTAACGGGAAACACCATATATTTT.

The chain combines TRBV5-4 with TRBJ2-7, with TRBD1 matching 9 bases. Germline V lookup: CDR1 SGHNT, CDR2 YYREEE (reference sequence). V dropped 4 bases and J dropped 0; count of bases not matched to a gene: 8. The CDR3 runs 16 residues. As DNA, the CDR3 is TGTGCCAGCAGCCCAGGGACAGGGAGAAGCTCCTACGAGCAGTACTTC. Protein sequence: CASSPGTGRSSYEQYF. Filled out from reference TRBV5-4 and TRBJ2-7, the complete variable domain reads ETGVTQSPTHLIKTRGQQVTLRCSSQSGHNTVSWYQQALGQGPQFIFQYYREEENGRGNFPPRFSGLQFPNYSSELNVNALELDDSALYLCASSPGTGRSSYEQYFGPGTRLTVT.

This clone has ten or more counts. The genes are TRBV19 and TRBJ1-5; D call uncertain. Trimming cost V 6 bases and J 2 bases, with 8 bases left between them. The CDR3 loop spans 13 amino acids. The germline CDR1 and CDR2 sequences are LNHDA and SQIVND (reference sequence). This chain's CDR3 is CASSETGNQPQHF. CDR3 nucleotides: TGTGCCAGTAGCGAGACGGGCAATCAGCCCCAGCATTTT.

V is TRBV5-4 and J is TRBJ1-2; D not certain. Trimming shortened V by 0 bases and J by 5 bases, and 14 bases separated the two germline ends. This CDR3 contains 15 residues. Germline V gene data show CDR1 as SGHNT and CDR2 as YYREEE (reference sequence). The CDR3 protein is CASSLEGSGWYGYTF. The DNA of the CDR3 is TGTGCCAGCAGCTTGGAGGGCAGCGGATGGTATGGCTACACCTTC.

CDR3 loop: CASITQSGGYTF. DNA of the CDR3: TGTGCCAGTATTACGCAGTCAGGTGGCTACACCTTC. The V and J genes are TRBV19 and TRBJ1-2, with D hard to call. This CDR3 has 12 residues. The V gene's germline CDR1 is LNHDA and CDR2 SQIVND (reference sequence). Trimming left V 7 bases short and J 7 bases short, with 13 bases between.

The chain is built from TRBV12-5 and TRBJ2-1; D is perhaps TRBD2 (5 bases). V shed 4 bases and J shed 6 bases, with 19 bases lying between them. Germline CDR1 reads LGHNT; CDR2 reads FRNRAP. The CDR3 is 16 amino acids. CDR3 residues: CASGYVGVRSGNEQFF. DNA for the CDR3: TGTGCTAGTGGTTATGTCGGGGTTAGGAGTGGCAATGAGCAGTTCTTC.

The rearrangement joins TRBV5-4 to TRBJ2-6; tentatively, D is TRBD1 (6 bases). This CDR3 comprises 15 residues. Deletions cut 5 bases from V and 3 bases from J, with 12 bases between. Looked up from germline, CDR1 is SGHNT and CDR2 is YYREEE (reference sequence). CDR3 residues: CASSRTGSGANVLTF. The CDR3 DNA sequence: TGTGCCAGCAGTAGAACAGGGAGTGGGGCCAACGTCCTGACTTTC.

The table lists this clone with a count of one. The genes are TRBV5-6 and TRBJ1-5; perhaps TRBD1 as D (5 bases). Germline CDR1 SGHDT, CDR2 YYEEEE. V lost 0 bases and J lost 0, with 10 bases in between. The CDR3 spans 16 residues. CDR3 sequence reads: CASSLDGGDSNQPQHF. The DNA for the CDR3 is TGTGCCAGCAGCTTGGATGGGGGGGATAGCAATCAGCCCCAGCATTTT.

The J gene is TRBJ1-2, the V gene TRBV9; TRBD1 agrees at 9 bases. The germline V gene encodes CDR1 SGDLS and CDR2 YYNGEE. The V and J ends lost 0 bases and 10 bases, in that order; junction bases with no gene match: 7. This CDR3 is built from 14 residues. The CDR3 is CASSVGVGTGFYTF. The CDR3 DNA sequence: TGTGCCAGCAGCGTAGGAGTCGGGACAGGGTTCTACACCTTC.

The V gene is TRBV6-5, the J gene TRBJ1-5; D not resolved. The CDR3 is 14 amino acids. Trimming took 10 bases from V and 3 from J, leaving 16 bases between them. CDR1 and CDR2 from the germline V gene are MNHEY and SVGAGI. CDR3 nucleotide sequence: TGTGCCACCCTACGCCGGGATCCCAATCAGCCCCAGCATTTT. Amino acid sequence: CATLRRDPNQPQHF.